This T cell receptor (beta chain) was sequenced during a study of blood T cells in healthy people across ages. Study-level findings and limits: TCR beta diversity tracked closely with naive T cell percentage. Among T cells, TCR beta diversity per million cells dropped roughly linearly as age rose. Changes in expanded clonotypes were possibly confounded, as the CMV status of donors was unknown.

Remarks on this clonotype: Its antigen remains unidentified.

V lost 5 bases and J 11 bases, leaving 15 bases between the germline ends. CDR3 length equals 12 residues. Per the germline V gene, CDR1 is SGHTA and CDR2 is FQGNSA. It was with a sample-barcoded 5' primer and a J-beta primer mix that a second PCR of about 7 to 12 cycles was run. Every cDNA molecule carried a tag from a template-switch adaptor bearing 12 random nucleotides. TCRdb independently ran MiXCR on the 5' RACE reads; one entry per CDR3 protein. The table records 600,000 to 1,000,000 distinct CDR3 sequences, 55% to 75% of them present only once. This clonotype was sampled from a man aged 25-45 years in good health. V is TRBV7-2 and J is TRBJ2-5; D is perhaps TRBD1 or TRBD2 (6 bases each). Sample: blood. The CDR3 reads CASSGGGMEQYF. CDR3 nucleotide sequence: TGTGCCAGCAGCGGAGGGGGGATGGAGCAGTACTTC.